The entry that follows covers one T cell receptor beta chain sequence. A few counts support this clonotype. This receptor's antigen is unknown. No base quality values were provided; no much bigger clone lies one nucleotide off. The data are from a study of CD8+CD57+ T cells in acquired aplastic anemia (dated by TCRdb to the late 2010s). About the study as a whole: A mean of approximately 3 ug of DNA, ranging from roughly 0.17 to 30 ug, was extracted from sorted CD4+ and CD8+ cells. For healthy donor samples, the average read count was about 10 million for CD4+ cells and 11 million to 14 million for CD8+ cells.

Beyond this particular receptor, the publication reports: CD8+ Simpson's diversity did not differ significantly between patients and healthy controls (P=0.060). Although under 35 CD8+ CDR3 sequences were shared by patients and controls, these sequences appeared highly expressed in patients and within the immunodominant clones of patients.

CDR1 is given as MNHEY and CDR2 as SVGAGI, both from the germline V gene. The CDR3 runs 15 amino acids, cysteine and phenylalanine included. Of the read, only the CDR3 DNA is kept; its 45 bases are in frame from base 1. V is trimmed back by 6 bases and J by 2 bases, and the junction contains 6 bases that no gene match accounts for. In the study, sorted CD4+ and CD8+ blood T cells from patients with severe aplastic anemia and from healthy subjects underwent deep sequencing of TCR repertoires. Ficoll-Paque density gradient centrifugation was used to isolate peripheral blood mononuclear cells. Before DNA was extracted, CD4+ and CD8+ T cells were sorted using either FACS or magnetic beads. Genomic DNA was used as template for profiling of TCR beta VDJ combinations and CDR3 sequences. An Illumina HiSeq 2000 was the platform used for TCR repertoire sequencing. From the authors' description of their analysis: Repertoire assessment relied on Simpson's diversity index, CDR3 size and DJ length profiles, and TRBV/TRBJ rearrangement plots. The immunodominant clone was defined as the most abundant DNA sequence in deep sequencing data. CDR3 amino acid sequences were checked for sharing between subjects and were compared against published repertoires and the VDJdb database. TCRdb handled the public reads itself, with Q25 trimming in fastp and clone calling in MiXCR, and kept productive beta chains. Identical CDR3 protein sequences are pooled into one entry, listed with their most common genes and DNA. The V and J calls were not made by the authors but by TCRdb's processing. The sample table shows about 420,000 distinct CDR3 sequences, and 65% to 80% are seen once. The top ten clones comprise approximately 4% of the sample.

Recombination linked TRBV6-5 to TRBJ2-3, with TRBD2 identical over 9 junction bases. The sequenced sample was sorted CD4+, CD8+, or CD8+CD57+ T cells (not recorded which) from PBMCs. The TCR comes from a human donor in good health, serving as a control. The nucleotide sequence reads as follows: TGTGCCAGCAGGATAGCGGGGGCCTACACAGATACGCAGTATTTT. It is translated as CASRIAGAYTDTQYF.